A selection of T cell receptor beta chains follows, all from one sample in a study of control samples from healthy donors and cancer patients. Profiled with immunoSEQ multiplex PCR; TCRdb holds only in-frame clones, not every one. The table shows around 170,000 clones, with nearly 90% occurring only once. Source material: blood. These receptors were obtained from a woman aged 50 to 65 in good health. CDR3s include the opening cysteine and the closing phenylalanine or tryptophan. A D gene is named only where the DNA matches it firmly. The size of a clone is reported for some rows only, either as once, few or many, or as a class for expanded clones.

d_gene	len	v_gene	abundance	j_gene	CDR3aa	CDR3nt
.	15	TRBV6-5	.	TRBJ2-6	CASHGRLAGANVLTF	TGTGCCAGCCATGGGAGACTGGCCGGGGCCAACGTCCTGACTTTC
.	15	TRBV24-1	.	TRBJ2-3	CATAFGGQPPDTQYF	TGTGCCACCGCCTTCGGGGGCCAGCCCCCGGATACGCAGTATTTT
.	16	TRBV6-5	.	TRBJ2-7	CASSYAGRGGSYEQYF	TGTGCCAGCAGTTACGCGGGGAGGGGGGGTTCCTACGAGCAGTACTTC
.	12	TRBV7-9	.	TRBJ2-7	CASSLNHYEQYF	TGTGCCAGCAGCTTAAACCACTACGAGCAGTACTTC
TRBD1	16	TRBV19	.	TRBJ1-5	CASSIEMGQNNQPQHF	TGTGCCAGTAGTATAGAAATGGGACAGAACAATCAGCCCCAGCATTTT
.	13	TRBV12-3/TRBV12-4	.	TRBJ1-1	CASSLGPGTEAFF	TGTGCCAGCAGTTTGGGGCCAGGCACTGAAGCTTTCTTT
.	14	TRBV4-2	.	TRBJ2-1	CASSQDRGASEQFF	TGTGCCAGCAGCCAAGATCGGGGGGCGAGTGAGCAGTTCTTC
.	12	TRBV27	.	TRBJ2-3	CASSHGLDTQYF	TGTGCCAGCAGCCATGGGTTAGATACGCAGTATTTT
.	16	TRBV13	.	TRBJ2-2	CASSPTGWKNTGELFF	TGTGCCAGCAGCCCAACCGGGTGGAAGAACACCGGGGAGCTGTTTTTT
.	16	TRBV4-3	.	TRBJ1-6	CASSQEWGSYNSPLHF	TGCGCCAGCAGCCAAGAATGGGGATCGTATAATTCACCCCTCCACTTT
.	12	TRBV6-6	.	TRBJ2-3	CASSYYTDTQYF	TGTGCCAGCAGTTACTACACAGATACGCAGTATTTT
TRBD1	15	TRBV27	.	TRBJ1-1	CASILPPTGPVEAFF	TGTGCCAGCATCCTTCCCCCGACAGGGCCCGTTGAAGCTTTCTTT
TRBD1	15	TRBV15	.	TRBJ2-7	CATSSAGQGAYEQYF	TGTGCCACCAGCAGTGCGGGACAGGGGGCCTACGAGCAGTACTTC
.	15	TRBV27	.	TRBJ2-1	CASRYGSSTYNEQFF	TGTGCCAGCAGATACGGGAGCAGTACCTACAATGAGCAGTTCTTC
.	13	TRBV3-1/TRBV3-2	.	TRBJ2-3	CASSQAWADTQYF	TGTGCCAGCAGCCAAGCCTGGGCGGATACGCAGTATTTT
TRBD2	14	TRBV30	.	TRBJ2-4	CAWSVGGGANIQYF	TGTGCCTGGAGTGTTGGCGGGGGGGCAAACATTCAGTACTTC
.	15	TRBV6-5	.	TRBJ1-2	CASTPANGEPYGYTF	TGTGCCAGCACCCCCGCCAACGGGGAACCCTATGGCTACACCTTC
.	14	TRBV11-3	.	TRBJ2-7	CASSLGGPVNEQYF	TGTGCCAGCAGCTTAGGAGGACCCGTTAACGAGCAGTACTTC
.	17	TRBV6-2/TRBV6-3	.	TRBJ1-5	CASSPPLGGALNQPQHF	TGTGCCAGCAGTCCGCCTCTGGGAGGGGCCTTAAATCAGCCCCAGCATTTT
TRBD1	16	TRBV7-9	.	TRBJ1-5	CASSSGTGHSNQPQHF	TGTGCCAGCAGCTCGGGGACAGGGCATAGCAATCAGCCCCAGCATTTT
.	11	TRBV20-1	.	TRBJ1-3	CSARTRNTIYF	TGCAGTGCAAGGACACGAAACACCATATATTTT
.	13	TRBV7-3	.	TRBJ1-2	CASSRGKAHGYTF	TGTGCCAGCAGCCGAGGGAAGGCACATGGCTACACCTTC
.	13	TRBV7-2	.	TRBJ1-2	CASKTPGGNGYTF	TGTGCCAGCAAAACACCGGGGGGTAATGGCTACACCTTC
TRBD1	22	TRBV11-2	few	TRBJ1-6	CASSLTPLQGAQLSSYNSPLHF	TGTGCCAGCAGTCTTACCCCGTTACAGGGGGCCCAACTTAGCTCCTATAATTCACCCCTCCACTTT
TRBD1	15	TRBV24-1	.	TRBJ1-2	CATSKTGTGWNGYTF	TGTGCCACCAGCAAGACCGGGACAGGGTGGAATGGCTACACCTTC
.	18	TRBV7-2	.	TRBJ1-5	CASSLVPSALRAVQPQHF	TGTGCCAGCAGCTTAGTGCCTAGCGCGTTGAGGGCGGTTCAGCCCCAGCATTTT
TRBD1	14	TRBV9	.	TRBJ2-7	CASSPRDRAEEQYF	TGTGCCAGCAGCCCCCGGGACAGGGCGGAGGAGCAGTACTTC
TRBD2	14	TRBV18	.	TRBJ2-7	CASSPTSGRGEQYF	TGTGCCAGCTCACCGACTAGCGGGAGGGGCGAGCAGTACTTC
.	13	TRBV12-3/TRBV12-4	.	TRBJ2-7	CASSRDPTFSQYF	TGTGCCAGCAGTCGGGATCCCACCTTTTCGCAGTACTTC
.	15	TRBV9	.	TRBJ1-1	CASTPRGGMNTEAFF	TGTGCCAGCACCCCCCGGGGGGGAATGAACACTGAAGCTTTCTTT
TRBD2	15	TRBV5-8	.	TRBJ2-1	CASSPTGRALNEQFF	TGTGCCAGCAGCCCGACCGGGAGGGCCCTCAATGAGCAGTTCTTC
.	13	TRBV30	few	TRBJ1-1	CAWSGKGSTEAFF	TGTGCCTGGAGTGGTAAGGGTAGCACTGAAGCTTTCTTT
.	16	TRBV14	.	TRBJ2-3	CASSRWGGVLTDTQYF	TGTGCCAGCAGCCGGTGGGGCGGGGTCCTCACAGATACGCAGTATTTT
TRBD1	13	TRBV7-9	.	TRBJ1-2	CASSSKGGGGYTF	TGTGCCAGCAGCTCAAAAGGGGGCGGTGGCTACACCTTC
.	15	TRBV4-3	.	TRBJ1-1	CASSQVVSMNTEAFF	TGCGCCAGCAGCCAAGTTGTCAGTATGAACACTGAAGCTTTCTTT
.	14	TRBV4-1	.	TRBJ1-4	CASSQGSTNEKLFF	TGCGCCAGCAGCCAAGGGTCAACTAATGAAAAACTGTTTTTT
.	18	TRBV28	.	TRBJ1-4	CAVGPLGGWESTNEKLFF	TGTGCCGTCGGACCATTAGGGGGATGGGAGTCAACTAATGAAAAACTGTTTTTT
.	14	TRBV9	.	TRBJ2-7	CASSVVVNTYEQYF	TGTGCCAGCAGCGTAGTGGTCAATACCTACGAGCAGTACTTC
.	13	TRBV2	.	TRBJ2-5	CASRRKDRETQYF	TGTGCCAGCAGGAGGAAGGACAGAGAGACCCAGTACTTC
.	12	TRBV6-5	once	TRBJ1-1	CASSYQNTEAFF	TGTGCCAGCAGTTACCAGAACACTGAAGCTTTCTTT
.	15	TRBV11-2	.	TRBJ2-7	CASSLASPGTAEQYF	TGTGCCAGCAGCTTAGCGTCTCCGGGGACGGCCGAGCAGTACTTC
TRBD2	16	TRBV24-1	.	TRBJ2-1	CATSDILAGGQVEQFF	TGTGCCACCAGCGATATACTAGCGGGAGGCCAGGTTGAGCAGTTCTTC
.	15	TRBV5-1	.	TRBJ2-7	CASSSQGQGAYEQYF	TGCGCCAGCAGCTCCCAGGGCCAAGGCGCCTACGAGCAGTACTTC
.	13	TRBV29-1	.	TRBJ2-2	CSVGGERVGELFF	TGCAGCGTTGGTGGGGAGAGAGTCGGGGAGCTGTTTTTT
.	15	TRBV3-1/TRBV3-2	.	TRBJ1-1	CASSNQIGQGAEAFF	TGTGCCAGCAGCAACCAAATCGGGCAAGGGGCTGAAGCTTTCTTT
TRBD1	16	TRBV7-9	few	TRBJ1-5	CASSLEWTGVDQPQHF	TGTGCCAGCAGCTTAGAATGGACAGGGGTCGATCAGCCCCAGCATTTT
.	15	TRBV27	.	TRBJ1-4	CASSAHRVTNEKLFF	TGTGCCAGCAGTGCCCACAGGGTGACTAATGAAAAACTGTTTTTT
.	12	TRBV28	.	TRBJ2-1	CASSLTVNEQFF	TGTGCCAGCAGTCTCACGGTCAATGAGCAGTTCTTC
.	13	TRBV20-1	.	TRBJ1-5	CSASGAGNQPQHF	TGCAGTGCTAGTGGGGCGGGCAATCAGCCCCAGCATTTT